The 32 T cell receptor beta chains below come from one sample, sequenced in a study of CD8 T cells in ankylosing spondylitis. TCRdb itself ran the 5' RACE reads through MiXCR, one entry per CDR3 protein. The sample includes just over 350,000 distinct CDR3 sequences, 20% to 25% of them seen just once. The material sequenced was blood, either unsorted or a sorted T cell fraction (not recorded which). All receptors come from a male donor with ankylosing spondylitis or in good health (not recorded which).

V gene TRBV5-1 combines with J gene TRBJ2-5; TRBD2 aligns across 7 bases. The V segment lost 6 bases and the J segment 2 bases; nucleotides outside the gene matches: 7. This CDR3 contains 14 residues. The germline gives CDR1 SGHRS, CDR2 YFSETQ. DNA for the CDR3: TGCGCCAGCACCCCCTCGGGGGGTCAAGAGACCCAGTACTTC. Its translation: CASTPSGGQETQYF.

There are a few counts of this clonotype. V is TRBV29-1 and J is TRBJ2-1; 15 nucleotides match TRBD2. Per germline, CDR1 SQVTM and CDR2 ANQGSEA. The junction had 6 bases not matched to a gene; V was cut back by 3 bases and J by 0 bases. This CDR3 is built from 18 residues. CDR3 in amino acids: CSVDGLAGGKSSYNEQFF. CDR3 bases: TGCAGCGTTGATGGACTAGCGGGGGGGAAGAGCTCCTACAATGAGCAGTTCTTC.

A few counts support this clonotype. For the CDR3, the DNA is TGTGCCAGCAGCTCAGGACAGGGGGGCACCGGGGAGCTGTTTTTT. Its protein is CASSSGQGGTGELFF. The rearrangement links TRBV5-5 to TRBJ2-2, with 10 bases aligning to TRBD1. This CDR3 has 15 residues. V dropped 3 bases and J dropped 4; count of bases not matched to a gene: 3. Germline V gene data show CDR1 as SGHKS and CDR2 as YYEKEE (reference sequence).

V and J are TRBV11-2 and TRBJ2-1; weak D call: TRBD2 (7 bases). Trimming left V 3 bases short and J 4 bases short, with 16 bases between. The CDR3 sequence is 16 residues long. Germline V lookup: CDR1 SGHAT, CDR2 FQNNGV. The CDR3 sequence is CASSLFGRGTYNEQFF. The CDR3 bases are TGTGCCAGCAGCTTGTTCGGGCGGGGGACATACAATGAGCAGTTCTTC.

The chain couples TRBV20-1 to TRBJ2-7; unclear D gene. CDR1 and CDR2 (germline): DFQATT, SNEGSKA (reference sequence). V was shortened by 4 bases and J by 5 bases, with 9 bases between the two germline ends. The CDR3 loop spans 11 amino acids. CDR3 residues: CSAIVLDEQYF. DNA for the CDR3: TGCAGTGCTATCGTGCTGGACGAGCAGTACTTC.

This clonotype appeared a few times. J is TRBJ2-7 and V is TRBV12-3 or TRBV12-4, with D unresolved. The CDR3 sequence is 13 residues long. Trimming took off 2 bases at V and 4 bases at J, with 9 bases between the two ends. The CDR3 spells CASSLLGLYEQYF. The CDR3 DNA is TGTGCCAGCAGTTTATTGGGCCTATACGAGCAGTACTTC.

The rearrangement links TRBV7-3 to TRBJ2-3; 7 nucleotides align to TRBD2. Germline V CDR1 and CDR2: SGHTA, FQGTGA. V trimming: 5 bases; J trimming: 0 bases; junction bases outside the gene matches: 8. This CDR3 is 16 amino acids long. The chain's CDR3 is CASSPNGGVSTDTQYF. CDR3 DNA sequence: TGTGCCAGCAGCCCTAATGGGGGGGTCAGCACAGATACGCAGTATTTT.

The chain employs TRBV24-1 and TRBJ2-3; D ambiguous. The CDR3 totals 12 residues. Trimming shortened V by 5 bases and J by 2 bases, and 4 bases separated the two germline ends. From germline, CDR1 is KGHDR and CDR2 SFDVKD. This CDR3 reads CATSVTTDTQYF. CDR3 bases: TGTGCCACCAGTGTTACCACAGATACGCAGTATTTT.

V gene TRBV11-2 combines with J gene TRBJ2-1; D is perhaps TRBD1 (6 bases). Trimming shortened V by 1 base and J by 2 bases, and 18 bases separated the two germline ends. Germline loops: CDR1 SGHAT, CDR2 FQNNGV. The CDR3 is 18 residues long. The CDR3 spells CASSLGSIGGGAYNEQFF. CDR3 in DNA: TGTGCCAGCAGCTTAGGGTCGATAGGGGGTGGGGCCTACAATGAGCAGTTCTTC.

The chain combines TRBV19 with TRBJ1-5; D is possibly TRBD1 (5 bases). CDR1 and CDR2 (germline): LNHDA, SQIVND (reference sequence). V was clipped by 9 bases and J by 1 base, with 13 bases between them. This CDR3 is built from 14 residues. The CDR3 loop is CASRNEGSNQPQHF. The CDR3 nucleotides read TGTGCCAGCCGGAACGAGGGGAGCAATCAGCCCCAGCATTTT.

V is TRBV24-1 and J is TRBJ2-7; 7 positions agree with TRBD2. The CDR3 is made up of 13 amino acids. V shed 5 bases and J 4 bases; nucleotides not matched to a gene: 4. Germline V gene sequence: CDR1 KGHDR, CDR2 SFDVKD. The CDR3 DNA reads as TGTGCCACCAGTGCCAGCGGGGATTACGAGCAGTACTTC. Protein: CATSASGDYEQYF.

The chain has TRBV9 and TRBJ2-1; 9 bases fit TRBD1. J was trimmed by 5 bases and V by 1 base; bases with no gene match: 7. The CDR3 loop spans 16 amino acids. The germline V gene encodes CDR1 SGDLS and CDR2 YYNGEE. DNA for the CDR3: TGTGCCAGCAGCGTAATGGGGGACAGGGTACACAATGAGCAGTTCTTC. Encoded protein: CASSVMGDRVHNEQFF.

The gene calls are TRBV29-1 and TRBJ2-3; D gene uncertain. V was clipped by 5 bases and J by 1 base, with 7 bases between them. CDR3 size: 12 residues. CDR1 SQVTM and CDR2 ANQGSEA come from the germline V gene. CDR3 protein: CSVLWGTDTQYF. DNA of the CDR3: TGCAGCGTTCTTTGGGGCACAGATACGCAGTATTTT.

The V gene is TRBV4-1, the J gene TRBJ1-5; D perhaps matches TRBD1 (5 bases). V shed 0 bases and J shed 5 bases, with 20 bases lying between them. The germline gives CDR1 MGHRA, CDR2 YSYEKL. This CDR3 is built from 18 residues. The CDR3 DNA reads TGCGCCAGCAGCCAAGACATCGGGAGTCAGGGCTGGGATCAGCCCCAGCATTTT. The encoded protein is CASSQDIGSQGWDQPQHF.

This chain links TRBV7-8 with TRBJ2-7, with TRBD1 matching over 9 bases. The germline V gene encodes CDR1 SGHVS and CDR2 FQNEAQ. The CDR3 is made up of 17 amino acids. J lost 3 bases, V lost 0 bases, and 9 bases had no gene match. This CDR3 is CASSLASGTGGVYEQYF. The CDR3 DNA reads as TGTGCCAGCAGCTTAGCCTCCGGAACAGGGGGCGTCTACGAGCAGTACTTC.

The table lists this clonotype with a few counts. V gene TRBV14 combines with J gene TRBJ2-2; the D is unclear. V was shortened by 1 base and J by 0 bases, with 6 bases between the two germline ends. The CDR3 is 15 amino acids. CDR1 is SGHDN, CDR2 FVKESK, per germline. The CDR3 loop reads CASSQGLPNTGELFF. CDR3 bases: TGTGCCAGCAGCCAAGGGCTTCCGAACACCGGGGAGCTGTTTTTT. The variable domain in full, with the rest retrieved from reference TRBV14 and TRBJ2-2, is EAGVTQFPSHSVIEKGQTVTLRCDPISGHDNLYWYRRVMGKEIKFLLHFVKESKQDESGMPNNRFLAERTGGTYSTLKVQPAELEDSGVYFCASSQGLPNTGELFFGEGSRLTVL.

The V call is TRBV20-1, the J call TRBJ2-1; no reliable D call. V lost 3 bases and J lost 9, with 9 bases in between. The CDR3 consists of 11 residues. Looked up from germline, CDR1 is DFQATT and CDR2 is SNEGSKA (reference sequence). The CDR3 nucleotides read TGCAGTGCTAGGGCCCGGGTTGAGCAGTTCTTC. This sequence encodes CSARARVEQFF.

This clonotype was observed a few times. The rearrangement joins TRBV11-2 to TRBJ2-7, with 12 bases lining up with TRBD1. After removal of 4 bases from V and 7 bases from J, the junction contained 5 bases not matched to a gene. CDR1 and CDR2 (germline): SGHAT, FQNNGV. The CDR3 covers 14 residues. The CDR3: CASSWGTGGREQYF. Written as DNA, the CDR3 is TGTGCCAGCAGCTGGGGGACAGGGGGCCGGGAGCAGTACTTC.

The chain recombines TRBV2 with TRBJ2-7, with D tentatively TRBD1 or TRBD2 (5 bases each). Germline values: CDR1 SNHLY, CDR2 FYNNEI. The V and J ends lost 9 bases and 6 bases respectively, with 18 bases between them. This CDR3 region has 13 residues. As DNA, the CDR3 is TGTGCCAGTCTCGGGGCTATGGGGATCGAGCAGTACTTC. It is translated as CASLGAMGIEQYF.

This clonotype was detected only a few times. The chain is built from TRBV12-3 or TRBV12-4 and TRBJ1-6; D remains unclear. The germline V and J ends were trimmed by 5 bases and 10 bases, with 15 bases remaining between them. This CDR3 spans 14 amino acids. CDR3 sequence: CASSRTAVTSPLHF. The CDR3 DNA is TGTGCCAGCAGTCGGACGGCGGTAACCTCACCCCTCCACTTT.

This clonotype appeared many times. The chain carries TRBV28 and TRBJ2-2; D remains unclear. The germline gives CDR1 MDHEN, CDR2 SYDVKM. Trimming took 7 bases from V and 0 from J, leaving 15 bases between them. This CDR3 has 16 residues. CDR3 in amino acids: CASISPSESNTGELFF. Here the CDR3 DNA reads TGTGCCAGCATTTCCCCTTCCGAGTCGAACACCGGGGAGCTGTTTTTT.

In this sample, this clonotype turned up a few times. The chain uses TRBV12-3 or TRBV12-4 and TRBJ1-4; D might be TRBD1 (6 bases). V gave up 8 bases and J gave up 3 bases, with 16 bases separating them. The CDR3 extends over 15 amino acids. CDR3 in DNA: TGTGCCAGCGGGGGGGCACCTGGGTCTAATGAAAAACTGTTTTTT. This translates into CASGGAPGSNEKLFF.

CDR3: CASSLGSANYNEQFF. In DNA form, the CDR3 reads TGTGCCAGCAGTTTGGGGTCGGCAAACTACAATGAGCAGTTCTTC. The chain combines TRBV12-3 or TRBV12-4 with TRBJ2-1; D gene uncertain. This CDR3 region has 15 residues. Trimming removed 3 bases at V and 3 bases at J, with 12 bases between.

The V and J genes are TRBV30 and TRBJ2-5; D gene unclear. Germline CDR1 is GTSNPN and CDR2 is SVGIG (reference sequence). This CDR3 comprises 11 residues. The V gene lost 3 bases and the J gene lost 4 bases, with 6 bases spanning the gap. For the CDR3, the DNA is TGTGCCTGGAGGGTAGGAGAGACCCAGTACTTC. Its protein product is CAWRVGETQYF.

In its sample, this clonotype was seen a few times. The chain employs TRBV12-3 or TRBV12-4 and TRBJ2-7, with D perhaps matching TRBD2 (6 bases). Trimming removed 6 bases at V and 3 bases at J, with 15 bases between. CDR3 length equals 14 residues. For the CDR3, the DNA is TGTGCCAGCAGGGGGACGGGAGCCCTCTACGAGCAGTACTTC. Its translation is CASRGTGALYEQYF.

The chain links TRBV12-3 or TRBV12-4 to TRBJ2-3; D ambiguous. The germline V and J ends were trimmed by 3 bases and 2 bases, with 9 bases remaining between them. This CDR3 has 14 amino acids. CDR3 DNA: TGTGCCAGCAGTTTTTTCGGGCCCACAGATACGCAGTATTTT. Translated, it gives CASSFFGPTDTQYF.

V is TRBV4-1 and J is TRBJ2-7, with unresolved D. V lost 3 bases and J lost 4, with 13 bases in between. This CDR3 is built from 14 residues. Germline V CDR1 and CDR2: MGHRA, YSYEKL. This chain's CDR3 is CASSQASQAYEQYF. As DNA, the CDR3 is TGCGCCAGCAGCCAGGCTTCCCAGGCTTACGAGCAGTACTTC.

This clonotype was detected many times. Written as DNA, the CDR3 is TGCGCCAGCAGTGAAGGCGGGGAGCTGTTTTTT. Encoded protein: CASSEGGELFF. V and J are TRBV10-1 and TRBJ2-2; D gene uncertain. This CDR3 contains 11 residues. V was clipped by 3 bases and J by 7 bases, with 3 bases between them. Germline-derived CDR1 and CDR2 are WNHNN and SYGVQD (reference sequence).

In its sample, this clonotype was seen a few times. The chain joins TRBV20-1 to TRBJ2-5; TRBD2 is a possible D gene (7 bases). Trimming removed 6 bases at V and 5 bases at J, with 19 bases between. The CDR3 runs to 14 residues. CDR1 and CDR2 (germline): DFQATT, SNEGSKA (reference sequence). Here the CDR3 DNA reads TGCAGTGCAACTCTGGGGGGGGGCGGCGAGACCCAGTACTTC. This gives the protein CSATLGGGGETQYF.

This clonotype was found many times. The genes are TRBV12-3 or TRBV12-4 and TRBJ1-2; possibly TRBD1 for D (6 bases). Trimming took off 3 bases at V and 3 bases at J, with 17 bases between the two ends. The CDR3 length is 16 residues. CDR3 residues: CASSLALSGDDYGYTF. The CDR3 nucleotides read TGTGCCAGCAGTTTGGCGTTGTCAGGGGACGACTATGGCTACACCTTC.

There are a few counts of this clonotype. The chain has TRBV29-1 and TRBJ2-5; the D gene could be TRBD1 or TRBD2 (5 bases each). The CDR3 covers 17 residues. Trimming removed 4 bases at V and 2 bases at J, with 23 bases between. The germline V gene has CDR1 SQVTM and CDR2 ANQGSEA. CDR3 sequence reads: CSVVGVVDGPAQETQYF. In DNA, the CDR3 is TGCAGCGTTGTGGGGGTCGTTGACGGGCCAGCTCAAGAGACCCAGTACTTC.

This clonotype has at least ten counts. The V gene is TRBV29-1, the J gene TRBJ2-1; 11 bases align to TRBD2. V dropped 6 bases and J dropped 6; count of bases not matched to a gene: 4. This CDR3 region has 13 residues. Germline CDR1 and CDR2: SQVTM and ANQGSEA. As DNA, the CDR3 is TGCAGCGTGGAGACTAGCGGGGTCAATGAGCAGTTCTTC. Protein sequence: CSVETSGVNEQFF.